Following are 10 T cell receptor beta chains from one sample sequenced in a study of blood T cells in healthy people across ages. Using a J-beta primer mix together with a sample-barcoded 5' primer, a second PCR was run for about 7 to 12 cycles. MiXCR was run by TCRdb on the 5' RACE reads, yielding one entry per CDR3 protein. The data show approximately 780,000 distinct CDR3 sequences, approximately 24% seen once. These data were also reused for a study on T cells of mothers and their children.

The specimen was blood. The source is a boy younger than 18 in good health.

This clonotype turned up a few times. As DNA, the CDR3 is TGCAGTGCTAGCCCGGGGCATCTTACCTACGAGCAGTACTTC. It specifies CSASPGHLTYEQYF. The V and J genes are TRBV20-1 and TRBJ2-1; D tentatively reads TRBD1 or TRBD2 (5 bases each). The J call may be incorrect, as the DNA end agrees better with TRBJ2-7. CDR1 DFQATT and CDR2 SNEGSKA come from the germline V gene (reference sequence). The CDR3 has 14 amino acids.

In its sample, this clonotype was seen a few times. J is TRBJ2-5 and V is TRBV7-3, with TRBD2 matching 10 bases. The CDR3 length is 15 residues. J gave up 5 bases and V 4 bases, and 7 bases lay outside the gene matches. CDR1 is SGHTA, CDR2 FQGTGA, per germline. The CDR3 DNA sequence: TGTGCCAGCAGCTCTCTAGCGGGGGCGAGTGAGACCCAGTACTTC. Protein product: CASSSLAGASETQYF.

The V gene is TRBV2, the J gene TRBJ2-5; 13 bases match TRBD2. Germline V gives CDR1 SNHLY, CDR2 FYNNEI. V lost 7 bases, J lost 5 bases, and 4 bases stayed unmatched. The CDR3 has 14 residues. CDR3 in amino acids: CASKGTSGVETQYF. CDR3 bases: TGTGCCAGCAAAGGGACTAGCGGGGTGGAGACCCAGTACTTC.

The V call is TRBV9, the J call TRBJ2-5, with D uncertain. In germline, CDR1 is SGDLS, CDR2 YYNGEE. The CDR3 length is 14 residues. V lost 0 bases and J lost 5, with 11 bases in between. The CDR3 sequence: CASSVDPSKETQYF. In nucleotides, the CDR3 is TGTGCCAGCAGCGTAGACCCGAGCAAGGAGACCCAGTACTTC.

V usage is TRBV5-1 and J usage is TRBJ2-3, with TRBD1 matching 8 bases. The length of the CDR3 is 13 residues. V lost 4 bases and J lost 5; bases outside the gene matches: 3. Germline lookup yields CDR1 SGHRS and CDR2 YFSETQ. The CDR3 region is CASSVDRVDTQYF. For the CDR3, the DNA is TGCGCCAGCAGCGTGGACAGGGTAGATACGCAGTATTTT.

Ten or more counts support this clonotype. The V gene is TRBV20-1, the J gene TRBJ1-2; D remains ambiguous. The CDR3 covers 14 residues. The ends were cut back, 0 bases at V and 6 bases at J, with 14 bases in the middle. Germline CDR1 is DFQATT and CDR2 is SNEGSKA (reference sequence). The CDR3 DNA reads as TGCAGTGCTAGAGATCAAGGAGGGAAAGATGGCTACACCTTC. It specifies CSARDQGGKDGYTF.

The V and J genes are TRBV5-1 and TRBJ2-5; the D is unclear. This CDR3 has 13 residues. Germline CDR1 reads SGHRS; CDR2 reads YFSETQ. The germline V and J ends were trimmed by 4 bases and 1 base, with 8 bases remaining between them. CDR3 DNA sequence: TGCGCCAGCAGCCCCAATATCCAAGAGACCCAGTACTTC. Translating gives CASSPNIQETQYF.

This clonotype appeared a few times. The gene calls are TRBV27 and TRBJ2-6; D unresolved. This CDR3 is built from 13 residues. The V and J ends lost 4 bases and 6 bases respectively, with 7 bases between them. The germline V gene encodes CDR1 MNHEY and CDR2 SMNVEV (reference sequence). CDR3 region: CASSSIPANVLTF. DNA for the CDR3: TGTGCCAGCAGTTCCATACCGGCCAACGTCCTGACTTTC.

This chain links TRBV29-1 with TRBJ2-5; weak D call: TRBD1 (6 bases). The J call may be faulty, since TRBJ2-7 better matches the DNA end. The length of the CDR3 is 13 residues. Germline CDR1 reads SQVTM; CDR2 reads ANQGSEA. CDR3 in amino acids: CSVETTGNYEQYF. The CDR3 nucleotides read TGCAGCGTTGAAACAACAGGGAATTACGAGCAGTACTTC.

V gene TRBV12-3 or TRBV12-4 combines with J gene TRBJ1-2, with D unclear. V lost 5 bases, J lost 3 bases, and 16 bases lay in between. This CDR3 comprises 15 residues. CDR3 residues: CASSPYLRWDYGYTF. DNA of the CDR3: TGTGCCAGCAGTCCTTACCTTCGGTGGGACTATGGCTACACCTTC.